Listed below are T cell receptor beta chains from one sample, sequenced in a study of PD-1 blockade in classical Hodgkin lymphoma. TCRdb's copy holds only in-frame clones and misses some; the assay was immunoSEQ multiplex PCR. The sample yields around 30,000 clones, about nine tenths seen once. Sequences were obtained from peripheral blood mononuclear cells (PBMCs). The receptors were gathered from a human donor with classical Hodgkin lymphoma. CDR3s include the opening cysteine and the closing phenylalanine or tryptophan. D genes are given only for firm matches. Only part of the rows carry a size: once, few, many, or a class if the clone is expanded.

j_gene: TRBJ2-7
abundance: NA
d_gene: TRBD1
v_gene: TRBV28
CDR3aa: CASRRQGGDEQYF
CDR3nt: TGTGCCAGCAGACGACAGGGGGGCGACGAGCAGTACTTC

j_gene: TRBJ2-3
abundance: NA
d_gene: TRBD2
v_gene: TRBV14
CDR3aa: CASSPGLAGVKDTQYF
CDR3nt: TGTGCCAGCAGCCCGGGACTAGCGGGAGTTAAAGATACGCAGTATTTT

j_gene: TRBJ2-7
abundance: NA
d_gene: NA
v_gene: TRBV28
CDR3aa: CASSNRYEQYF
CDR3nt: TGTGCCAGCAGCAACAGGTACGAGCAGTACTTC

j_gene: TRBJ2-4
abundance: NA
d_gene: TRBD2
v_gene: TRBV12-5
CDR3aa: CASGLGGREFHLYF
CDR3nt: TGTGCTAGTGGTTTGGGCGGGAGGGAGTTTCACCTATACTTC

j_gene: TRBJ2-4
abundance: NA
d_gene: NA
v_gene: TRBV10-1
CDR3aa: CASSESGQGNIQYF
CDR3nt: TGCGCCAGCAGTGAGTCAGGCCAGGGGAACATTCAGTACTTC

j_gene: TRBJ1-2
abundance: NA
d_gene: TRBD1
v_gene: TRBV19
CDR3aa: CASIPWTGMGYYGYTF
CDR3nt: TGTGCCAGTATCCCCTGGACAGGAATGGGCTACTATGGCTACACCTTC

j_gene: TRBJ1-3
abundance: NA
d_gene: NA
v_gene: TRBV6-5
CDR3aa: CASAIQVFSGNTIYF
CDR3nt: TGTGCCAGCGCCATACAGGTTTTCTCTGGAAACACCATATATTTT

j_gene: TRBJ2-1
abundance: once
d_gene: NA
v_gene: TRBV27
CDR3aa: CASSFGAYSYNEQFF
CDR3nt: TGTGCCAGCAGTTTTGGGGCCTATTCCTACAATGAGCAGTTCTTC

j_gene: TRBJ2-3
abundance: once
d_gene: NA
v_gene: TRBV7-2
CDR3aa: CASSLDYRAEIDTQYF
CDR3nt: TGTGCCAGCAGCTTAGATTACAGGGCTGAAATAGATACGCAGTATTTT

j_gene: TRBJ2-7
abundance: NA
d_gene: TRBD2
v_gene: TRBV5-1
CDR3aa: CASSLGTSGSRAYEQYF
CDR3nt: TGCGCCAGCAGCTTGGGGACTAGCGGGAGTCGTGCCTACGAGCAGTACTTC

j_gene: TRBJ2-1
abundance: NA
d_gene: TRBD2
v_gene: TRBV7-3
CDR3aa: CASSLDGLAGAEFF
CDR3nt: TGTGCCAGCAGCTTAGATGGTCTAGCGGGAGCAGAGTTCTTC

j_gene: TRBJ1-1
abundance: NA
d_gene: NA
v_gene: TRBV6-5
CDR3aa: CASSHTGGTEAFF
CDR3nt: TGTGCCAGCAGTCACACCGGTGGCACTGAAGCTTTCTTT

j_gene: TRBJ2-5
abundance: NA
d_gene: NA
v_gene: TRBV5-4
CDR3aa: CASSLWGGQETQYF
CDR3nt: TGTGCCAGCAGCTTGTGGGGCGGCCAAGAGACCCAGTACTTC

j_gene: TRBJ1-5
abundance: NA
d_gene: TRBD1
v_gene: TRBV7-9
CDR3aa: CASSSDRGDQPQHF
CDR3nt: TGTGCCAGCAGCTCAGACAGGGGCGATCAGCCCCAGCATTTT

j_gene: TRBJ2-5
abundance: NA
d_gene: NA
v_gene: TRBV7-6
CDR3aa: CASSPQTPLSTQETQYF
CDR3nt: TGTGCCAGCAGCCCCCAAACCCCACTTTCGACTCAAGAGACCCAGTACTTC

j_gene: TRBJ2-7
abundance: few
d_gene: TRBD2
v_gene: TRBV5-1
CDR3aa: CASSSTSGSGYEQYF
CDR3nt: TGCGCCAGCAGCTCGACTAGCGGGAGCGGCTACGAGCAGTACTTC

j_gene: TRBJ1-5
abundance: NA
d_gene: NA
v_gene: TRBV27
CDR3aa: CASSHNSNQPQHF
CDR3nt: TGTGCCAGCAGTCACAATAGCAATCAGCCCCAGCATTTT

j_gene: TRBJ2-3
abundance: NA
d_gene: TRBD2
v_gene: TRBV6-4
CDR3aa: CASSDGREGGTDTQYF
CDR3nt: TGTGCCAGCAGTGACGGCAGGGAGGGAGGCACAGATACGCAGTATTTT

j_gene: TRBJ2-1
abundance: NA
d_gene: TRBD1
v_gene: TRBV7-2
CDR3aa: CASRSGTGGLNEQFF
CDR3nt: TGTGCCAGCAGGTCCGGGACAGGGGGCCTAAATGAGCAGTTCTTC

j_gene: TRBJ1-2
abundance: NA
d_gene: NA
v_gene: TRBV7-2
CDR3aa: CASSLVGGGDYGYTF
CDR3nt: TGTGCCAGCAGCTTAGTGGGGGGTGGGGACTATGGCTACACCTTC

j_gene: TRBJ2-1
abundance: NA
d_gene: NA
v_gene: TRBV19
CDR3aa: CASSIRAGDVNEQFF
CDR3nt: TGTGCCAGTAGTATACGGGCAGGGGATGTGAATGAGCAGTTCTTC

j_gene: TRBJ1-5
abundance: NA
d_gene: TRBD1
v_gene: TRBV28
CDR3aa: CASRDRIYSNQPQHF
CDR3nt: TGTGCCAGCAGGGACAGGATCTATAGCAATCAGCCCCAGCATTTT

j_gene: TRBJ2-7
abundance: NA
d_gene: NA
v_gene: TRBV28
CDR3aa: CASSRGGTVSSYEQYF
CDR3nt: TGTGCCAGCAGCCGGGGGGGGACAGTGAGCTCCTACGAGCAGTACTTC

j_gene: TRBJ2-7
abundance: NA
d_gene: NA
v_gene: TRBV19
CDR3aa: CASSRSTDSPARYF
CDR3nt: TGTGCCAGTAGTAGGAGCACCGACTCCCCCGCGAGGTACTTC

j_gene: TRBJ1-5
abundance: NA
d_gene: NA
v_gene: TRBV5-1
CDR3aa: CASSSTGQGEPQHF
CDR3nt: TGCGCCAGCAGCTCAACAGGGCAGGGCGAGCCCCAGCATTTT

j_gene: TRBJ2-1
abundance: NA
d_gene: NA
v_gene: TRBV19
CDR3aa: CASSIGADYNEQFF
CDR3nt: TGTGCCAGTAGTATAGGGGCGGACTACAATGAGCAGTTCTTC

j_gene: TRBJ1-5
abundance: NA
d_gene: NA
v_gene: TRBV2
CDR3aa: CASRETVLHSNQPQHF
CDR3nt: TGTGCCAGCAGAGAAACAGTTTTGCATAGCAATCAGCCCCAGCATTTT

j_gene: TRBJ2-2
abundance: NA
d_gene: NA
v_gene: TRBV7-9
CDR3aa: CASRLIPGNTGELFF
CDR3nt: TGTGCCAGCAGACTAATCCCGGGGAACACCGGGGAGCTGTTTTTT

j_gene: TRBJ1-6
abundance: NA
d_gene: NA
v_gene: TRBV6-5
CDR3aa: CASSYAVGSNSPLHF
CDR3nt: TGTGCCAGCAGTTACGCCGTGGGTAGTAATTCACCCCTCCACTTT

j_gene: TRBJ2-5
abundance: NA
d_gene: NA
v_gene: TRBV7-2
CDR3aa: CASGALGGQETQYF
CDR3nt: TGTGCCAGCGGAGCATTGGGGGGACAAGAGACCCAGTACTTC

j_gene: TRBJ2-7
abundance: NA
d_gene: NA
v_gene: TRBV7-2
CDR3aa: CASSLLPQGPRQYF
CDR3nt: TGTGCCAGCTCCCTTCTCCCGCAGGGTCCTAGGCAGTACTTC

j_gene: TRBJ2-1
abundance: NA
d_gene: TRBD2
v_gene: TRBV11-3
CDR3aa: CASSLRTNEAGEVNEQFF
CDR3nt: TGTGCCAGCAGCTTACGGACTAATGAGGCGGGAGAAGTGAATGAGCAGTTCTTC

j_gene: TRBJ2-7
abundance: NA
d_gene: NA
v_gene: TRBV4-1
CDR3aa: CASRQALGDYEQYF
CDR3nt: TGCGCCAGCCGGCAAGCCCTAGGGGACTACGAGCAGTACTTC

j_gene: TRBJ2-3
abundance: NA
d_gene: NA
v_gene: TRBV5-4
CDR3aa: CASSLVGADTQYF
CDR3nt: TGTGCCAGCAGCTTGGTGGGGGCAGATACGCAGTATTTT

j_gene: TRBJ2-3
abundance: NA
d_gene: TRBD2
v_gene: TRBV19
CDR3aa: CASSAGLAGGPSTDTQYF
CDR3nt: TGTGCCAGTAGTGCGGGACTAGCGGGAGGCCCGAGCACAGATACGCAGTATTTT

j_gene: TRBJ1-2
abundance: NA
d_gene: TRBD1
v_gene: TRBV9
CDR3aa: CASTQTGSNYGYTF
CDR3nt: TGTGCCAGCACCCAGACAGGGTCTAACTATGGCTACACCTTC

j_gene: TRBJ2-7
abundance: NA
d_gene: NA
v_gene: TRBV7-9
CDR3aa: CASSFNHEQYF
CDR3nt: TGTGCCAGCAGCTTTAATCACGAGCAGTACTTC